This TCR beta chain is drawn from a study of cytomegalovirus exposure and HLA in healthy donors listed by TCRdb under 2017. In the study overall: An earlier analysis of some 600 of the donors reported 250 to 300 Gb of sequence data and 100 million to 120 million unique TCR beta sequences obtained from approximately 180 million T cells. Both class I and class II loci were covered by HLA typing, at four-digit resolution. The study aimed to test whether cataloging public T cell receptors could reveal signatures of past pathogen exposure. Around 320 gigabases of sequencing data and tens of millions of unique TCR sequences were included in an early release covering about 700 HLA-typed donors. Roughly 5 DR-DQ haplotypes were treated as single units for association and clustering because of strong linkage in the cohort. Genome-wide SNP genotypes for about 65% of the 666 donors were used in a later genetic analysis, which treated that subset as a discovery cohort. A later analysis re-examined previously published TCR beta repertoires from roughly 650 donors and added high-resolution HLA genotyping to investigate patterns of TCR occurrence. Alongside the repertoire data, information on donor age, sex, ethnicity and CMV serostatus was compiled. Typing coverage varied by locus: roughly 629-640 donors for A, B, C, DRB1 and DQB1; under 550 for DQA1; around 610 for DPA1; approximately 450 for DPB1. Rather than drawing on any new phenotypic data, the later analysis identified candidate immune exposures from TCR beta sequences and the way those sequences occurred across donors. The study profiled the T cell repertoires of hundreds of subjects by immunosequencing and related them to cytomegalovirus serostatus. All discovery cohort repertoires had been generated on a single sequencing platform. In an earlier analysis of 550 to 700 of the donors, high-throughput TCR beta sequencing was used to judge whether each TCR beta V gene segment behaved as functional or pseudogenic. A separate validation cohort of over 95 different subjects was used in addition to the approximately 670-subject first cohort. On average, about 200,000 unique TCR beta nucleotide sequences were sequenced per donor among more than 350 genotyped donors of the cohort, with 15% to 20% of those sequences being non-productive. High-throughput TCR immunosequencing, statistical association of individual TCRs with disease status, and machine learning were combined to predict cytomegalovirus infection status. Of the roughly 390 genotyped donors, about 80% fell in the genetic ancestry cluster associated with self-reported Caucasian donors. The research as a whole found: A later analysis found that most CMV-associated TCR beta chains appeared HLA-restricted, with HLA associations seemingly driven largely by CMV exposure. Sequencing depth was assumed to be roughly uniform across donors in the presence/absence analyses, though that assumption may not hold. Several of the top co-occurrence clusters appeared to be linked to parvovirus B19, influenza, CMV and Epstein-Barr virus, according to a later analysis. According to a later analysis, TCR association rates differed among HLA loci, with DRB1 alleles showing the most associated TCRs and HLA-C alleles showing the fewest. The study gave a list of 150 to 200 TCR beta chains associated with cytomegalovirus. In this cohort, only TCR beta chains were sequenced, and detectable features were limited by the absence of alpha or paired-chain data. A further reported finding was that TCR beta sequences accurately predicted the HLA-A and HLA-B alleles for most subjects in the first cohort. Assigning TCR associations to individual alleles was difficult when HLA alleles, especially DR and DQ, strongly co-occurred. It was suggested by the authors that the approach could potentially be generalized to other disease states and immunological phenotypes. Most TCR sequences were observed very rarely across donors, whereas some public TCRs were present in many individuals. The classifier was reported to diagnose cytomegalovirus status with high specificity and sensitivity in both the original cohort and the validation cohort. In an earlier analysis of fewer than 700 of the donors, most TCR beta V segments appeared in productive rearrangements about 90% or about 30% of the time, broadly matching IMGT annotations. Compared with the roughly 700-donor mean, donors in an Asian-associated ancestry cluster had fewer N-insertions in productive TCRs, according to a later genetic analysis. Because HLA typing was missing for some donors at each locus, association tests included only the typed subset. Some IMGT-functional V segments, including TRBV6-2 and TRBV6-3, could not be distinguished by the 87-base-pair reads and were therefore excluded. Correlated functional status among segregating V segments might reflect linkage disequilibrium, but an unknown experimental factor could not be ruled out. In vitro tests confirmed that three of the cytomegalovirus-associated TCR beta chains recognize cytomegalovirus antigens. At a false discovery rate of 0.05, a later analysis linked around 15,000 TCR beta sequences to specific HLA alleles. An association between a missense DCLRE1C variant and V-gene and J-gene trimming of TCR beta chains was found in a later genetic analysis and replicated in an independent cohort. A cluster of highly shared sequence variants was judged likely to be a technical artifact of the sequencing pipeline. The earlier analysis of approximately 590 of the donors excluded seventeen rarely observed V segments, including chromosome 9 orphons, because counts were too low. The only immune exposure information available for the cohort was CMV serostatus. In a later analysis, HLA-associated TCR beta chains showed more clonal expansion and lower generation probabilities than non-associated chains that were equally common.

Taken from cysteine to phenylalanine, the CDR3 has 13 residues. CDR3 DNA is the only sequence kept; it has 39 bases, read in frame from the first base. V lost 2 bases and J lost 3 bases; the stretch between them is 7 bases long. Looking up the germline V gene (reference sequence) yields CDR1 MNHEY and CDR2 SMNVEV. This clone was seen a handful of times. What this receptor recognizes is not known. No clone much larger than this one lies a single base away; base qualities are absent. Receptor libraries were prepared by the immunoSEQ multiplex PCR assay. A mixture of 60 forward primers for TCR Vbeta segments and 13 reverse primers for TCR Jbeta segments was used in the multiplex PCR. The CDR3 region of rearranged TCR beta genes was amplified from genomic DNA by a multiplex PCR assay. Amplified TCR beta libraries were sequenced as 87-base-pair reads on the Illumina HiSeq System. Regarding the original processing steps: In a later analysis, 77 million or so unique TCR beta chains were counted across the roughly 700 repertoires, and around 11 million of these chains were shared by at least two donors. A nearest-neighbor algorithm error-corrected the raw reads and collapsed the reads into unique sequences, merging closely related sequences to remove PCR and sequencing errors. CDR3 sequences were aligned to IMGT reference sequences to assign V, D and J gene segments. For a sequence to be retained, a match of at least six nucleotides to both a V gene segment and a J gene segment was required. A rearrangement was called productive if the CDR3 had no stop codons and remained in frame with V and J, and every other rearrangement was called non-productive. CDR3 was defined by IMGT convention, running from the second conserved V-encoded cysteine to the conserved J-encoded phenylalanine. Sequences without an unambiguous match to a single V gene segment were excluded from the earlier analysis of approximately 560 of the donors. In an earlier analysis of approximately 550 of the donors, V segments were called functional above 56.7% productive rearrangements and were called segregating when the between-donor standard deviation exceeded 5%. A statistical classification framework was built for diagnosing cytomegalovirus status from the catalog of TCR beta chain sequences. A later analysis assigned V and J genes by comparing TCR nucleotide sequences with IMGT/GENE-DB human TR gene sequences. A later analysis assigned CDR3 sequences and most-parsimonious VDJ recombination scenarios with the TCRdist pipeline. In a later analysis, each TCR beta chain was defined by its CDR3 amino acid sequence together with its V-gene family, and reads without a unique V-gene family were excluded. In a later analysis, 450 to 600 highly shared, low-generation-probability nucleotide sequences were removed to address suspected cross-contamination and a sequencing artifact. For each public chain, a later analysis derived a clonal expansion index from normalized ranks of inferred template counts within each repertoire. Generation probabilities in a later analysis came from a VDJ recombination model fitted to out-of-frame rearrangements, and those results were checked against IGoR. In a later analysis, hypergeometric tests were used to score TCR-TCR, TCR-HLA and TCR-CMV co-occurrence, with a repertoire-size bias correction applied to TCR pairs. A later analysis estimated false discovery rates by permuting HLA or CMV assignments 20 times. In a later analysis, co-occurring TCRs were grouped using DBSCAN, and TCRdist sequence similarity was added for clustering within HLA-allele-positive subsets. For co-occurrence clustering, repertoires with fewer than 30,000 or more than 120,000 public chains were excluded, along with five repertoires with anomalous nucleotide sharing. TCRdb obtained this table from immuneACCESS and retained in-frame rearrangements with V and J assigned. These tables miss some clones; where compared with another copy, unresolved V genes account for less than half of the shortfall, and the remainder is unexplained. V, J and clone size are taken as reported in that table, and D and trimming were inferred from the DNA itself. The sample table holds around 110,000 clones, of which 65% to 80% were seen once. 4% to 5% of the sample lies in the top ten.

The cohort consisted of 600 to 700 healthy bone marrow donors. All cohort members were sampled while nominally healthy, although unrecorded immune exposures were likely present. The donor tested CMV seronegative, placing the donor among the 350 to 400 seronegative members of the cohort. Every donor gave a peripheral blood sample, and the peripheral blood mononuclear cells from that sample were used for TCR beta sequencing. Genomic DNA extraction from the blood cell samples was performed with the Qiagen DNeasy Blood Extraction Kit. The chain is encoded by TRBV27 joined to TRBJ2-5; the D gene is perhaps TRBD1, from 5 matching bases. This sequence was found in a male donor in good health and CMV-seronegative. The source material was PBMCs. The DNA sequence is TGTGCCAGCAGTTTAGCAGGGAAAGAGACCCAGTACTTC. Its product reads: CASSLAGKETQYF.